This is a list of T cell receptor beta chains from one sample in a study of post-analysis software for immune sequencing data. TCRdb reanalysed the PCR reads using MiXCR and keeps one entry per CDR3 protein. The profile shows 350,000 to 450,000 distinct CDR3 sequences, 30% to 45% of them singletons. The sample consisted of blood. The receptor set was obtained from a girl aged 2 to 10 with multiple sclerosis. The CDR3 runs from the conserved cysteine through the conserved F or W. A D gene is named only where the DNA matches it firmly. Clone size is stated in some rows and not others, as once, few, many or a class when expanded.

cdr3_aa: CASSLGLAGWTEAFF
cdr3_nt: TGTGCCAGCAGCTTAGGTCTCGCTGGGTGGACTGAAGCTTTCTTT
j_call: TRBJ1-1
clone_size: NA
d_call: NA
v_call: TRBV7-2

cdr3_aa: CASSVNPGTMNTEAFF
cdr3_nt: TGCGCCAGCAGCGTCAACCCCGGGACCATGAACACTGAAGCTTTCTTT
j_call: TRBJ1-1
clone_size: NA
d_call: NA
v_call: TRBV4-3

cdr3_aa: CSVEDRRDRLTSGANVLTF
cdr3_nt: TGCAGCGTTGAAGATCGCCGGGACAGGCTTACTTCTGGGGCCAACGTCCTGACTTTC
j_call: TRBJ2-6
clone_size: many
d_call: TRBD1
v_call: TRBV29-1

cdr3_aa: CASSLVAVEYNEQFF
cdr3_nt: TGTGCCAGCAGCTTAGTTGCCGTTGAGTACAATGAGCAGTTCTTC
j_call: TRBJ2-1
clone_size: few
d_call: NA
v_call: TRBV7-3

cdr3_aa: CASSLAPRLTGELFF
cdr3_nt: TGTGCCAGCAGCTTAGCCCCTCGTCTAACCGGGGAGCTGTTTTTT
j_call: TRBJ2-2
clone_size: NA
d_call: NA
v_call: TRBV7-9

cdr3_aa: CSASGSSYEQYF
cdr3_nt: TGCAGTGCTAGCGGGAGCTCCTACGAGCAGTACTTC
j_call: TRBJ2-7
clone_size: many
d_call: NA
v_call: TRBV20-1

cdr3_aa: CASSFKLADYNEQFF
cdr3_nt: TGTGCCAGCAGCTTCAAACTAGCGGACTACAATGAGCAGTTCTTC
j_call: TRBJ2-1
clone_size: few
d_call: TRBD2
v_call: TRBV7-2

cdr3_aa: CASSFVNRGNEQFF
cdr3_nt: TGTGCCAGCAGTTTTGTGAACAGGGGCAATGAGCAGTTCTTC
j_call: TRBJ2-1
clone_size: NA
d_call: TRBD1
v_call: TRBV28

cdr3_aa: CASSPGLAGGRDEQFF
cdr3_nt: TGTGCCAGCAGCCCGGGACTAGCGGGGGGAAGGGATGAGCAGTTCTTC
j_call: TRBJ2-1
clone_size: NA
d_call: TRBD2
v_call: TRBV5-6

cdr3_aa: CASSFEGSYGYTF
cdr3_nt: TGTGCCAGCAGTTTTGAGGGTTCGTATGGCTACACCTTC
j_call: TRBJ1-2
clone_size: few
d_call: NA
v_call: TRBV12-3/TRBV12-4

cdr3_aa: CASTLGQGAGGTIEAFF
cdr3_nt: TGTGCCAGCACCTTGGGACAGGGGGCGGGAGGCACTATAGAAGCTTTCTTT
j_call: TRBJ1-1
clone_size: few
d_call: TRBD1
v_call: TRBV12-3/TRBV12-4

cdr3_aa: CASSVATGTVRSGANVLTF
cdr3_nt: TGTGCCAGCAGCGTAGCTACGGGGACAGTCCGATCTGGGGCCAACGTCCTGACTTTC
j_call: TRBJ2-6
clone_size: NA
d_call: TRBD1
v_call: TRBV9

cdr3_aa: CSASGRQETQYF
cdr3_nt: TGCAGTGCTAGCGGACGTCAAGAGACCCAGTACTTC
j_call: TRBJ2-5
clone_size: few
d_call: NA
v_call: TRBV20-1

cdr3_aa: CSASYGYTF
cdr3_nt: TGCAGTGCTAGTTATGGCTACACCTTC
j_call: TRBJ1-2
clone_size: NA
d_call: NA
v_call: TRBV20-1

cdr3_aa: CSASSAGAHSYNEQFF
cdr3_nt: TGCAGTGCTTCCTCGGCGGGAGCCCACTCCTACAATGAGCAGTTCTTC
j_call: TRBJ2-1
clone_size: few
d_call: TRBD2
v_call: TRBV20-1

cdr3_aa: CAISEPVWVRTDTQYF
cdr3_nt: TGTGCCATCAGTGAGCCGGTGTGGGTGCGCACAGATACGCAGTATTTT
j_call: TRBJ2-3
clone_size: few
d_call: NA
v_call: TRBV10-3

cdr3_aa: CASSLAGRSEQYF
cdr3_nt: TGCGCCAGCAGCTTGGCCGGACGGAGCGAGCAGTACTTC
j_call: TRBJ2-7
clone_size: NA
d_call: NA
v_call: TRBV5-1

cdr3_aa: CATYSGDIFGYTF
cdr3_nt: TGTGCCACCTACAGCGGGGACATCTTTGGCTACACCTTC
j_call: TRBJ1-2
clone_size: few
d_call: NA
v_call: TRBV10-3

cdr3_aa: CASSPTDTLYTEAFF
cdr3_nt: TGTGCCAGCTCACCGACTGACACACTTTACACTGAAGCTTTCTTT
j_call: TRBJ1-1
clone_size: NA
d_call: NA
v_call: TRBV18

cdr3_aa: CIPDRGVYNEQYF
cdr3_nt: TGCATCCCGGACAGGGGCGTCTACAATGAGCAGTACTTC
j_call: TRBJ2-7
clone_size: NA
d_call: TRBD1
v_call: TRBV20-1